Below, 30 T cell receptor beta chains from the same sample are listed, as sequenced in a study of Graves' ophthalmopathy and Graves' hyperthyroidism. For repertoire sequencing, the TCR beta CDR3 regions were amplified from RNA transcripts. The authors performed first-round RT-PCR with HTBI primers and then a second-round multiplex PCR. MiXCR, applied by TCRdb to the multiplex PCR reads, yields one record per CDR3 protein. This table has under 60,000 distinct CDR3 sequences, approximately 50% appearing once. Sequenced material: peripheral blood. The receptors derive from an adult woman with Graves' ophthalmopathy.

This clonotype was counted many times. DNA of the CDR3: TGTGCCAGCAGACCAGGGACAGGGCGATCCTACGAGCAGTACTTC. Encoded protein: CASRPGTGRSYEQYF. This chain links TRBV6-1 with TRBJ2-7, with 9 positions matching TRBD1. The V gene end was trimmed by 6 bases and the J gene end by 1 base; junction bases not matched to a gene: 7. This CDR3 spans 15 amino acids. Germline lookup yields CDR1 MNHNS and CDR2 SASEGT.

This clonotype was seen many times. V is TRBV28 and J is TRBJ2-6; D may be TRBD1 (5 bases). The CDR3 runs 15 residues. CDR1 is MDHEN and CDR2 is SYDVKM in the germline V gene. Trimming pared 8 bases from V and 0 bases from J, leaving 11 bases between. As DNA, the CDR3 is TGTGCCAGCGGGGAACAGGTCTCTGGGGCCAACGTCCTGACTTTC. Amino acid sequence: CASGEQVSGANVLTF.

In its sample, this clonotype was seen many times. V and J are TRBV28 and TRBJ2-5; D may be TRBD1 or TRBD2 (6 bases each). V was cut by 8 bases and J by 0 bases, with 16 bases left in between. This CDR3 is 15 amino acids long. Germline V lookup: CDR1 MDHEN, CDR2 SYDVKM. The CDR3 loop reads CASLGGRTYQETQYF. The CDR3 DNA reads TGTGCCAGCCTCGGGGGCAGAACGTACCAAGAGACCCAGTACTTC.

This clonotype has more than one count but fewer than ten. The chain links TRBV30 to TRBJ2-1, with 7 positions matching TRBD2. The CDR3 runs 15 residues. Germline-derived CDR1 and CDR2 are GTSNPN and SVGIG (reference sequence). V trimming: 0 bases; J trimming: 5 bases; junction bases outside the gene matches: 7. CDR3 nucleotide sequence: TGTGCCTGGAGTGTACTGGGGCGGGAGAACAATGAGCAGTTCTTC. It translates to CAWSVLGRENNEQFF.

This clonotype has a count of ten or more. The V call is TRBV3-1, the J call TRBJ2-7, with D possibly matching TRBD2 (6 bases). The CDR3 contains 14 residues. Trimming took off 4 bases at V and 2 bases at J, with 12 bases between the two ends. Germline CDR1 is LGHDT and CDR2 is YNNKEL (reference sequence). Here the CDR3 reads CASSPMGGAYEQYF. The CDR3 nucleotides are TGTGCCAGCAGCCCCATGGGGGGAGCCTACGAGCAGTACTTC.

This clonotype occurred many times. Here the CDR3 omits its conserved ending phenylalanine or tryptophan, so a read error is the likely source. The DNA is left out, because the CDR3 cannot be placed on it with certainty; the CDR3 is given as TCRdb lists it. The V and J genes are TRBV15 and TRBJ2-7; the table assigns TRBD2, which was not confirmed against the DNA. The CDR3 spans 10 residues, counting both ends. CDR1 and CDR2 (germline): LNHNV, YYDKDF (reference sequence). This CDR3 is CATSRALGTS.

In this sample, this clonotype turned up a few times. J is TRBJ1-4 and V is TRBV4-2; tentatively, D is TRBD1 (5 bases). CDR1 and CDR2 (germline): LGHNA, YNFKEQ. The V end lost 2 bases, the J end lost 4 bases, and 11 bases lay between the germline ends. This CDR3 contains 15 residues. The CDR3 DNA follows: TGTGCCAGCAGCCAACCAGGAGGGGATAATGAAAAACTGTTTTTT. Protein product: CASSQPGGDNEKLFF.

This clonotype occurred many times. The V and J genes are TRBV12-3 or TRBV12-4 and TRBJ2-7; D is perhaps TRBD1 (5 bases). This CDR3 contains 13 residues. Trimming stripped 6 bases from V and 2 bases from J, with 11 bases between. CDR3 region: CASSFDRAYEQYF. The CDR3 nucleotides read TGTGCCAGCAGCTTCGACAGAGCCTACGAGCAGTACTTC.

This rearrangement joins TRBV6-6 to TRBJ2-5, with 7 bases that match TRBD2. J lost 1 base, V lost 5 bases, and 4 bases had no gene match. Germline CDR1 and CDR2: MNHNY and SVGAGI (reference sequence). CDR3 length: 14 residues. CDR3 coding DNA: TGTGCCAGCAGTGCAGCGGGGATCCAAGAGACCCAGTACTTC. This sequence encodes CASSAAGIQETQYF.

As to this clonotype: Compared with germline, one end of the junction differs, possibly owing to a read error. J is TRBJ1-1 and V is TRBV20-1; a weak D match, TRBD1 (5 bases). Per germline, CDR1 DFQATT and CDR2 SNEGSKA (reference sequence). The CDR3 has 12 amino acids. Written as DNA, the CDR3 is TGCAGTGCTAGCCAGGGTAAGACTGGAGCTCTCTTT. This sequence encodes CSASQGKTGALF.

The sample holds a few counts of this clonotype. V usage is TRBV20-1 and J usage is TRBJ2-3; D is possibly TRBD2 (5 bases). The CDR3 has 15 amino acids. Trimming removed 0 bases at V and 11 bases at J, with 21 bases between. CDR1 and CDR2 from the germline V gene are DFQATT and SNEGSKA (reference sequence). The CDR3 region is CSARDRGVSWNEQYF. The DNA of the CDR3 is TGCAGTGCTAGAGATCGGGGAGTCAGTTGGAATGAGCAGTATTTT.

This clonotype was seen ten or more times. V and J are TRBV6-5 and TRBJ2-1; D assignment may be TRBD1 or TRBD2 (6 bases each). CDR1 is MNHEY and CDR2 is SVGAGI in the germline V gene. V was trimmed by 7 bases and J by 2 bases, leaving 9 bases between them. This CDR3 is built from 13 residues. DNA for the CDR3: TGTGCCAGCACGGGGGCTCCCTACAATGAGCAGTTCTTC. Translating it yields CASTGAPYNEQFF.

As for this clonotype: The junction and the germline gene differ at one end; a read error may be behind it. The V call is TRBV6-1, the J call TRBJ2-7; 8 nucleotides match TRBD1. This CDR3 is 14 amino acids long. The V gene's germline CDR1 is MNHNS and CDR2 SASEGT. The CDR3 reads CASSASGGVGERYF. The CDR3, as DNA: TGTGCCAGCAGTGCCTCAGGGGGCGTTGGGGAGCGGTACTTC.

This clonotype was observed many times. The V and J genes are TRBV28 and TRBJ2-1, with 14 nucleotides matching TRBD2. V dropped 5 bases and J dropped 6; count of bases not matched to a gene: 0. CDR1 is MDHEN and CDR2 is SYDVKM in the germline V gene. The CDR3 is made up of 14 amino acids. For the CDR3, the DNA is TGTGCCAGCAGTGGACTAGCGGGAGGCAATGAGCAGTTCTTC. This codes for CASSGLAGGNEQFF.

This clonotype was counted many times. The V and J genes are TRBV6-4 and TRBJ2-6, with D perhaps matching TRBD1 (6 bases). V was clipped by 3 bases and J by 0 bases, with 6 bases between them. The CDR3 contains 15 residues. Germline-derived CDR1 and CDR2 are MRHNA and SNTAGT. The CDR3 bases are TGTGCCAGCAGTGAGGACAGCTCTGGGGCCAACGTCCTGACTTTC. It specifies CASSEDSSGANVLTF.

V usage is TRBV13 and J usage is TRBJ1-6; D not certain. The CDR3 extends over 14 amino acids. Germline assignment: CDR1 PRHDT and CDR2 FYEKMQ (reference sequence). With 2 bases removed from V and 0 bases from J, the gap between germline ends came to 2 bases. The DNA of the CDR3 is TGTGCCAGCAGCTTATACTCCTATAATTCACCCCTCCACTTT. It encodes CASSLYSYNSPLHF.

This clonotype was seen a single time. The rearrangement joins TRBV20-1 to TRBJ2-7, with D perhaps matching TRBD1 (5 bases). Germline CDR1 and CDR2: DFQATT and SNEGSKA (reference sequence). The CDR3 runs 10 residues. The CDR3 loop reads CRRQGYEQYF. The CDR3 nucleotides read TGCAGACGTCAGGGCTACGAGCAGTACTTC.

Only one count was recorded for this clonotype. Without the conserved terminal phenylalanine or tryptophan, this CDR3 likely stems from a read error. The rearrangement uses TRBV20-1 and TRBJ2-3; D is ambiguous. With 6 bases removed from V and 5 bases from J, the gap between germline ends came to 12 bases. Germline V CDR1 and CDR2: DFQATT, SNEGSKA (reference sequence). The CDR3 is 12 residues long. CDR3 nucleotide sequence: TGCAGTGCGCGTCAGACCATAGATACGCAGTATTGT. It specifies CSARQTIDTQYC.

This sequence joins TRBV24-1 and TRBJ1-4; no firm D call. V shed 4 bases and J shed 5 bases, with 13 bases lying between them. The CDR3 covers 15 residues. Germline V lookup: CDR1 KGHDR, CDR2 SFDVKD. This CDR3 reads CATSEAGPYNEKLFF. The CDR3 DNA is TGTGCCACCAGTGAGGCCGGGCCATACAATGAAAAACTGTTTTTT.

This clonotype occurred many times. Its ends do not fully match the called genes, so a read error is possible. V is TRBV9 and J is TRBJ1-3; D uncertain. This CDR3 comprises 15 residues. Germline loops: CDR1 SGDLS, CDR2 YYNGEE. CDR3 in DNA: TGTGCCAGCGGCGTATCCTCTAGCTCTGGAAACACCATATATTTT. It specifies CASGVSSSSGNTIYF. The whole variable domain, filled in from reference TRBV9 and TRBJ1-3, reads DSGVTQTPKHLITATGQRVTLRCSPRSGDLSVYWYQQSLDQGLQFLIQYYNGEERAKGNILERFSAQQFPDLHSELNLSSLELGDSALYFCASGVSSSSGNTIYFGEGSWLTVV.

This clonotype was detected ten times or more. The chain recombines TRBV6-4 with TRBJ2-4; no reliable D call. The CDR3 contains 15 residues. V was shortened by 6 bases and J by 0 bases, with 12 bases between the two germline ends. The V gene's germline CDR1 is MRHNA and CDR2 SNTAGT. The CDR3 bases are TGTGCCAGCAGCGAACATGACCTAGCCAAAAACATTCAGTACTTC. Encoded protein: CASSEHDLAKNIQYF.

This clonotype was observed a single time. CDR3: CASRRLAGTGEQYF. Here the CDR3 DNA reads TGCGCCAGCAGGAGACTAGCGGGGACCGGGGAGCAGTACTTC. The chain uses TRBV5-1 and TRBJ2-7, with TRBD2 identical over 11 bases. CDR1 is SGHRS, CDR2 YFSETQ, per germline. The CDR3 is 14 amino acids. V gave up 5 bases and J gave up 7 bases; unmatched junction bases: 8. Together with reference TRBV5-1 and TRBJ2-7, the CDR3 gives the full variable domain: KAGVTQTPRYLIKTRGQQVTLSCSPISGHRSVSWYQQTPGQGLQFLFEYFSETQRNKGNFPGRFSGRQFSNSRSEMNVSTLELGDSALYLCASRRLAGTGEQYFGPGTRLTVT.

The chain uses TRBV29-1 and TRBJ2-3; the D gene is possibly TRBD2 (5 bases). The V gene lost 8 bases and the J gene lost 2 bases, with 11 bases spanning the gap. This CDR3 comprises 12 residues. CDR1 is SQVTM and CDR2 is ANQGSEA in the germline V gene. CDR3 amino acids: CSHTRNTDTQYF. In nucleotides, the CDR3 is TGCAGCCACACTAGGAACACAGATACGCAGTATTTT.

To note about this clonotype: One junction end disagrees with the germline gene, perhaps due to a read error. The chain combines TRBV19 with TRBJ2-2; 7 bases line up with TRBD2. Germline V CDR1 and CDR2: LNHDA, SQIVND (reference sequence). The CDR3 length is 14 residues. The CDR3: CASSIDIRGGELLF. The CDR3 DNA sequence: TGTGCCAGTAGTATTGATATTAGGGGAGGGGAGCTGCTTTTT.

The V call is TRBV2, the J call TRBJ1-5, with D possibly matching TRBD1 (5 bases). Trimming took 7 bases from V and 0 from J, leaving 10 bases between them. Germline CDR1 and CDR2: SNHLY and FYNNEI. CDR3 length: 14 amino acids. In DNA, the CDR3 is TGTGCCAGCACGGGGGTCGGTAGCAATCAGCCCCAGCATTTT. Residues: CASTGVGSNQPQHF.

As to this clonotype: The final CDR3 position lacks the conserved phenylalanine or tryptophan, pointing to a likely read error. The DNA is omitted, as the CDR3 cannot be located on it reliably, and the CDR3 follows TCRdb's listing. This sequence joins TRBV20-1 and TRBJ2-5; TRBD2 was called by the table and not checked on the DNA. From germline, CDR1 is DFQATT and CDR2 SNEGSKA (reference sequence). The CDR3 numbers 8 amino acids, ends counted. CDR3 amino acids: CSASCLAG.

Comments on this clonotype: The conserved final phenylalanine or tryptophan is absent from the CDR3, which likely points to a read error. CDR3 amino acids: CASSLSGVGGGTQYL. The CDR3 nucleotides read TGTGCCAGCAGTTTAAGCGGGGTTGGGGGTGGGACCCAGTACTTG. The rearrangement links TRBV12-3 or TRBV12-4 to TRBJ2-5; TRBD2 aligns across 7 bases. The CDR3 extends over 15 amino acids. Germline trimming cut 2 bases from V and 7 bases from J; bases unmatched to any gene: 10.

This chain links TRBV24-1 with TRBJ2-7; 9 nucleotides match TRBD1. CDR3 length equals 14 residues. The germline gives CDR1 KGHDR, CDR2 SFDVKD. The V and J ends lost 3 bases and 6 bases, in that order; junction bases with no gene match: 5. The CDR3 coding sequence is TGTGCCACCAGTGATACAGGGGGCCCGGTCGAGCAGTACTTC. Encoded protein: CATSDTGGPVEQYF.

The sample holds many counts of this clonotype. V is TRBV27 and J is TRBJ1-2; TRBD1 aligns across 11 bases. The CDR3 has 15 amino acids. The trim removed 2 bases at V and 4 bases at J, leaving 3 bases unmatched. Germline CDR1 MNHEY, CDR2 SMNVEV (reference sequence). CDR3 residues: CASSLRTGGIYGYTF. The CDR3 bases are TGTGCCAGCAGTTTACGGACAGGGGGCATCTATGGCTACACCTTC.

This clonotype was detected ten times or more. This may be a read error: a much more frequent sequence differs by one nucleotide. This rearrangement joins TRBV6-5 to TRBJ2-7, with TRBD1 identical over 7 bases. J gave up 2 bases and V 4 bases, and 2 bases lay outside the gene matches. This CDR3 spans 13 amino acids. Per the germline V gene, CDR1 is MNHEY and CDR2 is SVGAGI. CDR3 sequence (DNA): TGTGCCAGCAGTTGGGACAGCGCCTACGAGCAGTACTTC. This translates into CASSWDSAYEQYF.